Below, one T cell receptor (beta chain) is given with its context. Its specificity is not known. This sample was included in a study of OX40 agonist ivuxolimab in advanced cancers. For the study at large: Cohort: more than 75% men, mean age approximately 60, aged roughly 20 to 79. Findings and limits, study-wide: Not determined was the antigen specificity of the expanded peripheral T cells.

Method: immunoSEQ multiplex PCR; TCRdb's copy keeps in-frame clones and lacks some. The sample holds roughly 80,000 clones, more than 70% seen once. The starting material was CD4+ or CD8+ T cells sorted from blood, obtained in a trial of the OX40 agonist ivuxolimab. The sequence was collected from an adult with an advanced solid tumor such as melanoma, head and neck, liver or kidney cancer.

CDR3 residues: CASSLGANDGYTF. The CDR3 DNA sequence: TGTGCCAGCAGCTTAGGGGCAAACGATGGCTACACCTTC. The chain has TRBV7-9 and TRBJ1-2; D gene uncertain. Germline V CDR1 and CDR2: SEHNR, FQNEAQ (reference sequence). V was clipped by 1 base and J by 6 bases, with 9 bases between them. The CDR3 loop spans 13 amino acids. Based on the CDR3 plus reference TRBV7-9 and TRBJ1-2, the full variable domain is DTGVSQNPRHKITKRGQNVTFRCDPISEHNRLYWYRQTLGQGPEFLTYFQNEAQLEKSRLLSDRFSAERPKGSFSTLEIQRTEQGDSAMYLCASSLGANDGYTFGSGTRLTVV.